The present entry profiles one T cell receptor beta chain with its context. Its matching antigen is unknown. The sample belongs to a study of cytomegalovirus exposure and HLA in healthy donors. Sequenced by immunoSEQ multiplex PCR; TCRdb stores in-frame clones only, minus some. The data show approximately 82,000 clones, roughly 96% seen once. Findings and limits, study-wide: Reported results showed that the classifier diagnosed cytomegalovirus status with high specificity and sensitivity. Listed as cytomegalovirus-associated were 164 TCR beta chains.

J was trimmed by 9 bases and V by 4 bases; bases with no gene match: 10. Germline CDR1 and CDR2: SGDLS and YYNGEE. The CDR3 is 13 residues long. Among the 90 to 150 subjects of the validation cohort, separate from the roughly 670-subject first cohort, were the donors. The TCR originated in a young woman in good health and CMV-seronegative. The source material was PBMCs. The chain combines TRBV9 with TRBJ2-7, with TRBD1 matching 7 bases. The chain's CDR3 is CASSQGQAGGQYF. The DNA for the CDR3 is TGTGCCAGCAGCCAAGGACAGGCCGGAGGGCAGTACTTC.